The 5 T cell receptor beta chains below all came from one sample that was sequenced in a study of control samples from healthy donors and cancer patients. The data were produced by immunoSEQ multiplex PCR, yet TCRdb's version contains in-frame clones alone and is incomplete. The sample lists approximately 150,000 clones, more than 85% occurring once. The source material was blood. Every receptor here comes from a man aged 25-45 years in good health.

This CDR3 reads CATSRGDTGNTIYF. The CDR3 DNA reads TGTGCCACCAGCAGAGGGGATACTGGAAACACCATATATTTT. This sequence joins TRBV15 and TRBJ1-3, with D unclear. In germline, CDR1 is LNHNV, CDR2 YYDKDF (reference sequence). There are 14 residues in the CDR3. Trimming shortened V by 1 base and J by 2 bases, and 6 bases separated the two germline ends.

The chain couples TRBV6-6 to TRBJ1-5, with 8 bases fitting TRBD1. The germline V gene encodes CDR1 MNHNY and CDR2 SVGAGI (reference sequence). The junction had 8 bases not matched to a gene; V was cut back by 8 bases and J by 5 bases. CDR3 size: 14 residues. CDR3 nucleotides: TGTGCCAGCGAGACAGGGGTTGGGTATCAGCCCCAGCATTTT. It encodes CASETGVGYQPQHF.

The gene calls are TRBV2 and TRBJ1-4, with D possibly being TRBD1 (5 bases). This CDR3 has 16 amino acids. Deletions cut 5 bases from V and 8 bases from J, with 21 bases between. Germline loops: CDR1 SNHLY, CDR2 FYNNEI. The chain's CDR3 is CASSLLVGGSNEKLFF. The DNA of the CDR3 is TGTGCCAGCAGTCTCCTTGTGGGGGGAAGTAACGAAAAACTGTTTTTT. The full variable domain, its missing parts supplied by reference TRBV2 and TRBJ1-4, is EPEVTQTPSHQVTQMGQEVILRCVPISNHLYFYWYRQILGQKVEFLVSFYNNEISEKSEIFDDQFSVERPDGSNFTLKIRSTKLEDSAMYFCASSLLVGGSNEKLFFGSGTQLSVL.

The CDR3 DNA follows: TGTGCCAGAAGCTTGTCGGGGGTTCTCTACAATGAGCAGTTCTTC. It yields the protein CARSLSGVLYNEQFF. The chain employs TRBV5-3 and TRBJ2-1, with D possibly TRBD2 on 6 matching bases. TRBV5-3 is an open reading frame whose function is uncertain. The CDR3 totals 15 residues. V was clipped by 1 base and J by 3 bases, with 11 bases between them.

The gene calls are TRBV5-1 and TRBJ1-5; D is perhaps TRBD1 (6 bases). Trimming left V 0 bases short and J 0 bases short, with 10 bases between. Germline lookup yields CDR1 SGHRS and CDR2 YFSETQ. The CDR3 has 16 amino acids. The CDR3 spells CASSLGGHSSNQPQHF. The CDR3 DNA reads TGCGCCAGCAGCTTGGGGGGACATTCTAGCAATCAGCCCCAGCATTTT.